A single sample is the source of the 12 T cell receptor beta chains below, sequenced in a study of PD-1 blockade in classical Hodgkin lymphoma. Profiling relied on immunoSEQ multiplex PCR, and the TCRdb table lists in-frame clones only, not all of them. The sample lists about 27,000 clones, about 91% occurring once. Exposure to brentuximab vedotin varied, and each patient had relapsed following autologous stem cell transplantation. After PBMCs were thawed, their CD8+ T cells were isolated by magnetic negative selection. The sample here was CD8+ T cells from blood, taken at baseline. The receptor set was obtained from a human donor with classical Hodgkin lymphoma.

The chain uses TRBV5-4 and TRBJ1-1; a weak D match, TRBD1 (6 bases). CDR1 is SGHNT and CDR2 is YYREEE in the germline V gene (reference sequence). The CDR3 has 15 residues. Trimming removed 2 bases from V and 1 base from J, with 12 bases in between. CDR3 nucleotide sequence: TGTGCCAGCAGCTTCCTGACAGGTGGGAACACTGAAGCTTTCTTT. As protein: CASSFLTGGNTEAFF.

V usage is TRBV6-5 and J usage is TRBJ1-5; D unresolved. Germline-derived CDR1 and CDR2 are MNHEY and SVGAGI. Trimming removed 6 bases at V and 3 bases at J, with 15 bases between. The CDR3 contains 15 residues. The CDR3 is CASRPHQLYNQPQHF. The CDR3 DNA sequence: TGTGCCAGCAGACCCCACCAATTGTACAATCAGCCCCAGCATTTT.

J is TRBJ2-7 and V is TRBV7-9; 10 positions agree with TRBD1. V dropped 11 bases and J dropped 4; count of bases not matched to a gene: 8. Germline V gene data show CDR1 as SEHNR and CDR2 as FQNEAQ (reference sequence). The CDR3 has 13 residues. The CDR3 DNA is TGTGCCGGACTCCCGGGACAGGGGTACGAGCAGTACTTC. Translated, it gives CAGLPGQGYEQYF.

Written as DNA, the CDR3 is TGTGCCAGCAGTGAAGCGGAGGGGGCTGGAGAGACCCAGTACTTC. It codes for CASSEAEGAGETQYF. The rearrangement joins TRBV6-1 to TRBJ2-5, with D maybe TRBD1 (7 bases). The V gene's germline CDR1 is MNHNS and CDR2 SASEGT. This CDR3 has 15 amino acids. V was shortened by 0 bases and J by 4 bases, with 12 bases between the two germline ends.

V gene TRBV4-1 combines with J gene TRBJ1-5, with 10 nucleotides matching TRBD1. V lost 2 bases and J lost 7; bases outside the gene matches: 5. Germline CDR1 reads MGHRA; CDR2 reads YSYEKL. The CDR3 is 15 amino acids. The CDR3 loop is CASSQRQGAGQPQHF. The CDR3 DNA follows: TGCGCCAGCAGCCAAAGACAGGGGGCCGGCCAGCCCCAGCATTTT.

The DNA of the CDR3 is TGTGCCAGCAGCCCCAGCCCTACCTACGAGCAGTACTTC. It codes for CASSPSPTYEQYF. This chain links TRBV7-3 with TRBJ2-7; no clear D. The CDR3 is 13 residues long. V lost 5 bases and J lost 2, with 10 bases in between. Germline V gene data show CDR1 as SGHTA and CDR2 as FQGTGA.

The rearrangement uses TRBV4-1 and TRBJ2-5, with D possibly being TRBD1 (6 bases). V gave up 4 bases and J gave up 2 bases, with 17 bases separating them. The CDR3 has 16 residues. CDR1 MGHRA and CDR2 YSYEKL come from the germline V gene. The CDR3, as DNA: TGCGCCAGCAGCCTACCCCCGGGACACACGCAAGAGACCCAGTACTTC. Protein sequence: CASSLPPGHTQETQYF.

The chain combines TRBV14 with TRBJ2-1; 7 bases agree with TRBD1. CDR1 SGHDN and CDR2 FVKESK come from the germline V gene. CDR3 length: 18 residues. V dropped 0 bases and J dropped 3; count of bases not matched to a gene: 11. The CDR3 nucleotides are TGTGCCAGCAGCCAAGAAAGCGGCAGTGGGACAGTCTACAATGAGCAGTTCTTC. The encoded protein is CASSQESGSGTVYNEQFF.

Regarding this clone: One end of the junction fails to match germline, which may point to a read error. V gene TRBV2 combines with J gene TRBJ1-1; D is possibly TRBD1 (5 bases). Germline V gene data show CDR1 as SNHLY and CDR2 as FYNNEI. The CDR3 is 11 residues long. CDR3 protein: CASQGRELRSF. The CDR3 coding sequence is TGTGCCAGTCAGGGTCGGGAACTCCGGAGTTTT.

The V and J genes are TRBV6-5 and TRBJ1-3; possible D gene TRBD1, 6 bases. This CDR3 is 16 amino acids long. The germline V and J ends were trimmed by 4 bases and 8 bases, with 21 bases remaining between them. The germline V gene encodes CDR1 MNHEY and CDR2 SVGAGI. CDR3: CASSSNPGQRQDTIYF. DNA of the CDR3: TGTGCCAGCAGTTCCAATCCGGGCCAACGACAGGACACCATATATTTT.

V gene TRBV5-6 combines with J gene TRBJ2-7; possibly TRBD2 for D (5 bases). CDR1 is SGHDT and CDR2 is YYEEEE in the germline V gene. This CDR3 contains 16 residues. The V end lost 5 bases, the J end lost 0 bases, and 18 bases lay between the germline ends. Written as DNA, the CDR3 is TGTGCCAGCAGTCCAACTATAAGGCGGGCCTCCTACGAGCAGTACTTC. Residues: CASSPTIRRASYEQYF.

The chain uses TRBV9 and TRBJ2-3; TRBD2 matches at 13 bases. The CDR3 totals 15 residues. Germline V gives CDR1 SGDLS, CDR2 YYNGEE. V shed 5 bases, J shed 4 bases, and the junction held 4 bases outside the gene matches. The DNA for the CDR3 is TGTGCCAGCAGTACTAGCGGGAGGGGGGCAGATACGCAGTATTTT. Its protein product is CASSTSGRGADTQYF.